This TCR beta chain was sequenced in a study of blood T cell repertoires in COVID-19. About the study: Both acute and convalescent COVID-19 samples were obtained from the United States, Italy and Spain. The analysed material was cDNA or gDNA that came from T cells, B-cell-depleted T cells, or PBMCs.

The ends were cut back, 2 bases at V and 0 bases at J, with 10 bases in the middle. The CDR3 extends over 15 amino acids. Germline V gene lookup returns CDR1 MGHRA and CDR2 YSYEKL. Study processing details: Quantification of nucleated cells was approximated via reference gene primer amplification. The protocol was immunoSEQ multiplex PCR, while the TCRdb copy is restricted to in-frame clones and leaves out a portion. V and J calls plus clone size are reproduced from that table; the DNA served to infer D and trimming. The sample comprises about 140,000 clones, about 80% of which are singletons, and under 4.5% rests with the top ten.

The sequencing input was peripheral blood. The chain uses TRBV4-1 and TRBJ1-2; the D gene is possibly TRBD1 (6 bases). The source of this sequence is a woman in her sixties or seventies with acute or convalescent COVID-19. This CDR3 is CASSQLDSTNYGYTF. The CDR3 DNA is TGCGCCAGCAGCCAATTGGACAGCACTAACTATGGCTACACCTTC.